These 20 T cell receptor beta chains came from one sample sequenced in a study of blood T cell repertoires in COVID-19. Profiling relied on immunoSEQ multiplex PCR, and the TCRdb table lists in-frame clones only, not all of them. The sample lists under 300,000 clones; 65% to 85% were seen once. Material for sequencing was peripheral blood. The receptor set was obtained from a human donor with COVID-19, enrolled during active disease. The donor label of this sample is uncertain.

This sequence joins TRBV4-1 and TRBJ2-7; 11 nucleotides match TRBD2. Germline CDR1 reads MGHRA; CDR2 reads YSYEKL. V shed 0 bases, J shed 4 bases, and the junction held 5 bases outside the gene matches. CDR3 size: 16 residues. In nucleotides, the CDR3 is TGCGCCAGCAGCCAAGATACTAGCGGGAGTAATTACGAGCAGTACTTC. Amino acids: CASSQDTSGSNYEQYF.

The chain carries TRBV3-1 (or the pseudogene TRBV3-2) and TRBJ2-7; 10 nucleotides match TRBD1. In germline, CDR1 is LGHDT, CDR2 YNNKEL (reference sequence). This CDR3 is built from 16 residues. The V and J ends lost 5 bases and 3 bases, in that order; junction bases with no gene match: 10. The CDR3, as DNA: TGTGCCAGCAGCTTCACCTCCGACAGGGGGCACTACGAGCAGTACTTC. This gives the protein CASSFTSDRGHYEQYF.

The sample holds one count of this clone. The CDR3 DNA is TGCGCCAGCAGCTTTGAGCGGGAGAGCACAGATACGCAGTATTTT. Its translation: CASSFERESTDTQYF. The genes are TRBV5-1 and TRBJ2-3; 8 positions agree with TRBD2. V lost 2 bases, J lost 0 bases, and 2 bases stayed unmatched. The CDR3 consists of 15 residues. Germline loops: CDR1 SGHRS, CDR2 YFSETQ. Full variable domain (outside the CDR3, taken from reference TRBV5-1 and TRBJ2-3): KAGVTQTPRYLIKTRGQQVTLSCSPISGHRSVSWYQQTPGQGLQFLFEYFSETQRNKGNFPGRFSGRQFSNSRSEMNVSTLELGDSALYLCASSFERESTDTQYFGPGTRLTVL.

The gene calls are TRBV29-1 and TRBJ1-1, with a weak D call TRBD1 (6 bases). V was clipped by 5 bases and J by 0 bases, with 13 bases between them. This CDR3 region has 14 residues. CDR1 and CDR2 (germline): SQVTM, ANQGSEA. CDR3 coding DNA: TGCAGCGTTTCGAGAACAGGGATGAACACTGAAGCTTTCTTT. Amino acids: CSVSRTGMNTEAFF.

In its sample, this clone was seen once. This sequence joins TRBV5-1 and TRBJ2-7; 7 bases agree with TRBD2. V dropped 5 bases and J dropped 0; count of bases not matched to a gene: 11. Germline values: CDR1 SGHRS, CDR2 YFSETQ. The CDR3 is 16 amino acids. CDR3 amino acids: CASSRSLAGSSYEQYF. The CDR3 DNA sequence: TGCGCCAGCAGTCGATCCTTAGCGGGTAGCTCCTACGAGCAGTACTTC. Variable domain in full (rest from reference TRBV5-1 and TRBJ2-7): KAGVTQTPRYLIKTRGQQVTLSCSPISGHRSVSWYQQTPGQGLQFLFEYFSETQRNKGNFPGRFSGRQFSNSRSEMNVSTLELGDSALYLCASSRSLAGSSYEQYFGPGTRLTVT.

This clone was recorded a few times. The chain couples TRBV7-8 to TRBJ2-3; D is possibly TRBD2 (6 bases). The V gene lost 11 bases and the J gene lost 1 base, with 19 bases spanning the gap. Looked up from germline, CDR1 is SGHVS and CDR2 is FQNEAQ. The length of the CDR3 is 15 residues. CDR3 loop: CALSGGRGGTDTQYF. CDR3 sequence (DNA): TGTGCCCTATCAGGAGGGCGCGGGGGCACAGATACGCAGTATTTT.

The rearrangement links TRBV11-3 to TRBJ2-7; 11 nucleotides agree with TRBD1. Germline V gene data show CDR1 as SGHNT and CDR2 as YENEEA. This CDR3 is 15 amino acids long. Trimming removed 5 bases from V and 4 bases from J; junction bases left unmatched: 7. The DNA for the CDR3 is TGTGCCAGCAGCGCCGACGGGACAGGGGGATACGAGCAGTACTTC. The encoded protein is CASSADGTGGYEQYF.

A single count supports this clone. The J gene is TRBJ1-3, the V gene TRBV5-4, with no clear D. This CDR3 is built from 15 residues. Germline lookup yields CDR1 SGHNT and CDR2 YYREEE (reference sequence). Trimming left V 0 bases short and J 4 bases short, with 11 bases between. This CDR3 reads CASSLELGEGNTIYF. The CDR3 nucleotides read TGTGCCAGCAGCTTGGAACTCGGGGAGGGAAACACCATATATTTT.

This clone was counted once. The chain combines TRBV6-6 with TRBJ2-7; 14 bases are shared with TRBD2. Trimming took 6 bases from V and 4 from J; bases not matched to a gene: 5. The CDR3 sequence is 15 residues long. Germline V gene sequence: CDR1 MNHNY, CDR2 SVGAGI (reference sequence). The CDR3 region has the DNA TGTGCCAGCAGGGAGGGACTAGCGGGAGTGTACGAGCAGTACTTC. This gives the protein CASREGLAGVYEQYF.

The count of this clone is one. The chain uses TRBV7-9 and TRBJ2-6; no clear D. Germline V gene sequence: CDR1 SEHNR, CDR2 FQNEAQ (reference sequence). This CDR3 has 17 residues. V was trimmed by 5 bases and J by 0 bases, leaving 14 bases between them. CDR3 sequence: CASSAPAQSSGANVLTF. CDR3 DNA sequence: TGTGCCAGCAGCGCCCCGGCACAGAGCTCTGGGGCCAACGTCCTGACTTTC.

This chain links TRBV18 with TRBJ2-5; 7 nucleotides line up with TRBD1. The V segment lost 1 base and the J segment 4 bases; nucleotides outside the gene matches: 9. Germline lookup yields CDR1 KGHSH and CDR2 LQKENI. CDR3 size: 16 residues. As DNA, the CDR3 is TGTGCCAGCTCACCACGAAACAACAGGGGTGGAGAGACCCAGTACTTC. Protein: CASSPRNNRGGETQYF. The variable domain in full, completed from reference TRBV18 and TRBJ2-5, reads NAGVMQNPRHLVRRRGQEARLRCSPMKGHSHVYWYRQLPEEGLKFMVYLQKENIIDESGMPKERFSAEFPKEGPSILRIQQVVRGDSAAYFCASSPRNNRGGETQYFGPGTRLLVL.

This rearrangement joins TRBV20-1 to TRBJ1-5; D gene unclear. This CDR3 has 13 amino acids. Trimming took 3 bases from V and 5 from J, leaving 11 bases between them. CDR1 DFQATT and CDR2 SNEGSKA come from the germline V gene (reference sequence). In DNA, the CDR3 is TGCAGTGCTAGTCTTGGCATGGATCAGCCCCAGCATTTT. Protein: CSASLGMDQPQHF.

The CDR3 bases are TGTGCCACTACGGGACTAGCGGAAAACACAGATACGCAGTATTTT. Its protein product is CATTGLAENTDTQYF. The gene calls are TRBV28 and TRBJ2-3; 11 bases align to TRBD2. The CDR3 runs to 15 residues. The germline gives CDR1 MDHEN, CDR2 SYDVKM. The J segment lost 2 bases and the V segment lost 10 bases, leaving 8 bases of the junction unmatched.

The chain couples TRBV19 to TRBJ2-7; D perhaps matches TRBD1 (5 bases). This CDR3 comprises 16 residues. CDR1 is LNHDA, CDR2 SQIVND, per germline (reference sequence). Trimming left V 3 bases short and J 2 bases short, with 17 bases between. The CDR3 loop reads CASSMNDRARAYEQYF. The CDR3 bases are TGTGCCAGTAGTATGAACGACAGAGCCCGAGCCTACGAGCAGTACTTC.

This chain links TRBV28 with TRBJ1-4; D gene uncertain. The V gene's germline CDR1 is MDHEN and CDR2 SYDVKM. Trimming shortened V by 4 bases and J by 5 bases, and 11 bases separated the two germline ends. The CDR3 runs to 14 residues. The CDR3 coding sequence is TGTGCCAGCAGTTCCACGCTCGGGAATGAAAAACTGTTTTTT. Amino acids: CASSSTLGNEKLFF. Drawing the rest from reference TRBV28 and TRBJ1-4, the complete variable domain is DVKVTQSSRYLVKRTGEKVFLECVQDMDHENMFWYRQDPGLGLRLIYFSYDVKMKEKGDIPEGYSVSREKKERFSLILESASTNQTSMYLCASSSTLGNEKLFFGSGTQLSVL.

This rearrangement joins TRBV10-1 to TRBJ1-4, with 10 bases that match TRBD1. The germline V gene has CDR1 WNHNN and CDR2 SYGVQD (reference sequence). The CDR3 extends over 15 amino acids. Trimming cost V 6 bases and J 6 bases; bases outside gene matches: 7. The CDR3 region is CASSSPGTGDEKLFF. In DNA, the CDR3 is TGCGCCAGCAGCTCCCCCGGGACAGGGGATGAAAAACTGTTTTTT.

The rearrangement joins TRBV5-1 to TRBJ2-7, with D perhaps matching TRBD1 (6 bases). The CDR3 contains 14 residues. The germline V gene encodes CDR1 SGHRS and CDR2 YFSETQ. The V gene lost 4 bases and the J gene lost 3 bases, with 14 bases spanning the gap. CDR3 loop: CASSPTLQGYEQYF. The CDR3 DNA reads as TGCGCCAGCAGCCCTACTCTACAGGGCTACGAGCAGTACTTC.

The chain's CDR3 is CASRPLAGGLTYEQYF. CDR3 DNA sequence: TGTGCCAGCAGACCCTTAGCGGGAGGGCTAACCTACGAGCAGTACTTC. The chain combines TRBV2 with TRBJ2-7; 11 nucleotides agree with TRBD2. CDR3 size: 16 residues. The germline V gene has CDR1 SNHLY and CDR2 FYNNEI. The trim removed 6 bases at V and 2 bases at J, leaving 9 bases unmatched.

The chain couples TRBV28 to TRBJ2-2; D might be TRBD1 (5 bases). From germline, CDR1 is MDHEN and CDR2 SYDVKM. This CDR3 is 17 amino acids long. V lost 6 bases, J lost 2 bases, and 19 bases lay in between. This CDR3 is CASSPGRLIKNTGELFF. CDR3 in DNA: TGTGCCAGCAGCCCAGGGCGGCTAATCAAAAACACCGGGGAGCTGTTTTTT.

This clone was observed once. CDR3 nucleotides: TGTGCCAGCAGCGTAGGGCAGGGGGATCAGCCCCAGCATTTT. This translates into CASSVGQGDQPQHF. This chain joins TRBV9 and TRBJ1-5; 7 bases agree with TRBD1. In germline, CDR1 is SGDLS, CDR2 YYNGEE. J lost 5 bases, V lost 0 bases, and 2 bases had no gene match. There are 14 residues in the CDR3.